This TCR beta chain was identified in a study of blood T cell repertoires in COVID-19. Study-wide background: There were acute and convalescent COVID-19 samples, and they came from the United States, Italy and Spain. From T cells, B-cell-depleted T cells, or PBMCs came the material, which was cDNA or gDNA.

In the original processing: Quantification of nucleated cells was approximated via reference gene primer amplification. Method: immunoSEQ multiplex PCR; TCRdb's copy keeps in-frame clones and lacks some. The V and J calls and clone size were taken over from that table, and D and trimming were inferred from the DNA. Among 40,000 to 50,000 clones listed, 85% to 90% were seen once. The CDR3 is 15 amino acids. Germline values: CDR1 LNHDA, CDR2 SQIVND (reference sequence). V was clipped by 3 bases and J by 0 bases, with 9 bases between them. The origin of this receptor is a man aged 35 to 55 with active COVID-19. Sample: peripheral blood. V and J are TRBV19 and TRBJ1-5, with D possibly being TRBD1 (5 bases). CDR3 DNA: TGTGCCAGTAGTATGAACAGGCCTAGCAATCAGCCCCAGCATTTT. Translated: CASSMNRPSNQPQHF.